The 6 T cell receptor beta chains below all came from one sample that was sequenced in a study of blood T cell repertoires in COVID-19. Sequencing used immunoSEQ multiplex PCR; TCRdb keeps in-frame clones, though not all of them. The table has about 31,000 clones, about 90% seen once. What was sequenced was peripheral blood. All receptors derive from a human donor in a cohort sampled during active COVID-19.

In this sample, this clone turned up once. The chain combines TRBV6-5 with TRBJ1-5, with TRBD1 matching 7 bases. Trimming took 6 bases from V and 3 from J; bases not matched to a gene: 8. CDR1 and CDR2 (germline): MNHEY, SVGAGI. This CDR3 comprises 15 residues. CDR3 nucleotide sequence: TGTGCCAGCAGCGCGACAGGGCGTGACAATCAGCCCCAGCATTTT. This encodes CASSATGRDNQPQHF.

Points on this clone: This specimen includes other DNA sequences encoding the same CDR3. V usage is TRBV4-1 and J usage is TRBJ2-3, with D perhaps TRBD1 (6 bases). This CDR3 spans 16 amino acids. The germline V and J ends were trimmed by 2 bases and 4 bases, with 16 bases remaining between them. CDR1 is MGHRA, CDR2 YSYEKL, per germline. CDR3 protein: CASSQPTGFVPDTQYF. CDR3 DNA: TGCGCCAGCAGCCAACCCACAGGGTTCGTCCCAGATACGCAGTATTTT.

The CDR3 sequence is CASSQRGQGYEKLFF. The CDR3, as DNA: TGTGCCAGCAGCCAAAGGGGACAGGGCTATGAAAAACTGTTTTTT. The rearrangement links TRBV14 to TRBJ1-4; 9 bases align to TRBD1. The CDR3 is 15 amino acids. Unmatched junction bases numbered 4, after V lost 2 bases and J lost 6 bases. Germline assignment: CDR1 SGHDN and CDR2 FVKESK.

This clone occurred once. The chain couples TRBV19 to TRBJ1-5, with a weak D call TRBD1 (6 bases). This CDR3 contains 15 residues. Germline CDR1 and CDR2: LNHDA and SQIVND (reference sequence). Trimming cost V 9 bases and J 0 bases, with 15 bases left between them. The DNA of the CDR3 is TGTGCCAGCCGGACAGTAGATTATAGCAATCAGCCCCAGCATTTT. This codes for CASRTVDYSNQPQHF.

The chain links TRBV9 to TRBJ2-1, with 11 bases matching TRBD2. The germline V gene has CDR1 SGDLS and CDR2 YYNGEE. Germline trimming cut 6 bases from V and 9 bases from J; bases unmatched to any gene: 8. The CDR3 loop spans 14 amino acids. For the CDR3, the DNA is TGTGCCAGCACTACTAGCGGGAGCTATGGTGAGCAGTTCTTC. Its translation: CASTTSGSYGEQFF.

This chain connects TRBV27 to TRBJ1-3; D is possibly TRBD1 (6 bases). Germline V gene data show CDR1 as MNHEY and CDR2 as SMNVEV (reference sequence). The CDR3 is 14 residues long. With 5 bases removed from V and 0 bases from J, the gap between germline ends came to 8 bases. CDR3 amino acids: CASSDRISGNTIYF. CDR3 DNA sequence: TGTGCCAGCAGTGACAGGATCTCTGGAAACACCATATATTTT.